The 30 T cell receptor beta chains below all came from one sample that was sequenced in a study of shared clonotypes between healthy human individuals. Clones were sequenced by immunoSEQ multiplex PCR, and TCRdb holds only the in-frame ones, with some missing. Found here are about 530,000 clones, roughly 85% of them singletons; the top ten hold under 15%. The sequencing input was PBMCs. Receptor source: a woman in her 40s in good health. Some clones in this sample may be carry-over from other donors' samples.

The chain carries TRBV9 and TRBJ2-1; TRBD1 is a possible D gene (6 bases). CDR1 and CDR2 (germline): SGDLS, YYNGEE. V dropped 0 bases and J dropped 5 bases, with 18 bases sitting between them. The CDR3 contains 17 residues. The CDR3 is CASSVGGPWGTNNEQFF. The CDR3 coding sequence is TGTGCCAGCAGCGTAGGAGGGCCTTGGGGGACAAACAATGAGCAGTTCTTC.

The CDR3: CASSRDRARGDEQYF. In DNA form, the CDR3 reads TGTGCCAGCTCACGGGACAGGGCCAGAGGGGACGAGCAGTACTTC. This chain joins TRBV18 and TRBJ2-7; 9 bases align to TRBD1. Germline V gene lookup returns CDR1 KGHSH and CDR2 LQKENI. Trimming at V came to 4 bases and at J to 5 bases, leaving 9 bases not matched to a gene. CDR3 length equals 15 residues.

About this clone: Relative to the germline gene, one junction end is altered; a read error may explain this. V is TRBV27 and J is TRBJ2-7, with a tentative D call TRBD2 (6 bases). CDR3 length equals 12 residues. CDR1 and CDR2 from the germline V gene are MNHEY and SMNVEV (reference sequence). The CDR3 DNA reads as TGTGCCAGCAGTTTACAAGCGGGCTTGCTACACTTC. Its protein is CASSLQAGLLHF.

This chain links TRBV5-1 with TRBJ1-1; D possibly corresponds to TRBD1 (5 bases). Trimming cost V 4 bases and J 6 bases, with 13 bases left between them. This CDR3 is 13 amino acids long. The germline V gene encodes CDR1 SGHRS and CDR2 YFSETQ. The CDR3 reads CASSTQDRSEAFF. CDR3 DNA: TGCGCCAGCAGCACCCAAGACAGATCTGAAGCTTTCTTT.

The chain employs TRBV12-5 and TRBJ2-2, with D perhaps matching TRBD1 (6 bases). Germline CDR1 LGHNT, CDR2 FRNRAP. Trimming shortened V by 8 bases and J by 5 bases, and 15 bases separated the two germline ends. The CDR3 length is 14 residues. Written as DNA, the CDR3 is TGTGCTAGTAGCCGGGACATACGGACCGGGGAGCTGTTTTTT. Translating gives CASSRDIRTGELFF. Using reference TRBV12-5 and TRBJ2-2 for the parts outside the CDR3, the full variable domain is DARVTQTPRHKVTEMGQEVTMRCQPILGHNTVFWYRQTMMQGLELLAYFRNRAPLDDSGMPKDRFSAEMPDATLATLKIQPSEPRDSAVYFCASSRDIRTGELFFGEGSRLTVL.

A word on this clone: A clone one base away is much larger, so this may be a read error. The V call is TRBV7-2, the J call TRBJ2-2; no clear D. Trimming removed 3 bases from V and 0 bases from J, with 2 bases in between. The CDR3 totals 13 residues. Germline CDR1 is SGHTA and CDR2 is FQGNSA. In DNA, the CDR3 is TGTGCCAGCAGCTTGACGAACACCGGGGAGCTGTTTTTT. Amino acids: CASSLTNTGELFF.

This sequence joins TRBV25-1 and TRBJ2-1; D gene unclear. The V gene's germline CDR1 is MGHDK and CDR2 SYGVNS. The CDR3 runs to 13 residues. V was trimmed by 1 base and J by 5 bases, leaving 6 bases between them. The CDR3 DNA follows: TGTGCCAGCAGTGAATTGGCGGACAATGAGCAGTTCTTC. Amino acid sequence: CASSELADNEQFF. Based on the CDR3 plus reference TRBV25-1 and TRBJ2-1, the full variable domain is EADIYQTPRYLVIGTGKKITLECSQTMGHDKMYWYQQDPGMELHLIHYSYGVNSTEKGDLSSESTVSRIRTEHFPLTLESARPSHTSQYLCASSELADNEQFFGPGTRLTVL.

This clone was detected once. The V call is TRBV7-6, the J call TRBJ1-1, with D perhaps matching TRBD1 (5 bases). Trimming shortened V by 5 bases and J by 3 bases, and 10 bases separated the two germline ends. In germline, CDR1 is SGHVS, CDR2 FNYEAQ. This CDR3 is built from 13 residues. The CDR3 region is CASSQLRDTEAFF. The DNA of the CDR3 is TGTGCCAGCAGCCAACTCAGGGACACTGAAGCTTTCTTT. Variable domain in full (rest from reference TRBV7-6 and TRBJ1-1): GAGVSQSPRYKVTKRGQDVALRCDPISGHVSLYWYRQALGQGPEFLTYFNYEAQQDKSGLPNDRFSAERPEGSISTLTIQRTEQRDSAMYRCASSQLRDTEAFFGQGTRLTVV.

In this sample, this clone turned up once. The rearrangement links TRBV5-4 to TRBJ1-3; 8 bases are shared with TRBD1. This CDR3 region has 13 residues. Trimming took 2 bases from V and 8 from J; bases not matched to a gene: 3. Germline values: CDR1 SGHNT, CDR2 YYREEE (reference sequence). The CDR3 DNA sequence: TGTGCCAGCAGCTTCGGACAGGGAGACACCATATATTTT. Translating it yields CASSFGQGDTIYF.

In the case of this clone: Its ends do not fully match the called genes, so a read error is possible. Other DNA variants within this sample encode the same CDR3. The genes are TRBV6-5 and TRBJ2-5; 12 positions match TRBD2. CDR3 size: 11 residues. CDR1 is MNHEY, CDR2 SVGAGI, per germline. In DNA, the CDR3 is TGCGCTAGCGGGAGGGGAGAGACCCAGTACTTC. Protein product: CASGRGETQYF.

This chain connects TRBV30 to TRBJ2-1; no clear D gene. CDR3 length: 14 amino acids. V shed 0 bases and J shed 8 bases, with 14 bases lying between them. Germline assignment: CDR1 GTSNPN and CDR2 SVGIG (reference sequence). The CDR3 region has the DNA TGTGCCTGGAGTGTACATAGTAGACGCGATGAGCAGTTCTTC. Translation gives CAWSVHSRRDEQFF.

V and J are TRBV27 and TRBJ2-2; D not certain. Germline V gene sequence: CDR1 MNHEY, CDR2 SMNVEV (reference sequence). This CDR3 spans 12 amino acids. Deletions cut 6 bases from V and 4 bases from J, with 6 bases between. For the CDR3, the DNA is TGTGCCAGCAGACAGTTCACCGGGGAGCTGTTTTTT. This codes for CASRQFTGELFF.

This rearrangement joins TRBV28 to TRBJ2-6; D remains unclear. Looked up from germline, CDR1 is MDHEN and CDR2 is SYDVKM. V was shortened by 3 bases and J by 0 bases, with 6 bases between the two germline ends. This CDR3 has 15 amino acids. In DNA, the CDR3 is TGTGCCAGCAGTTTCTCGCGCTCTGGGGCCAACGTCCTGACTTTC. Protein: CASSFSRSGANVLTF. Variable domain in full (rest from reference TRBV28 and TRBJ2-6): DVKVTQSSRYLVKRTGEKVFLECVQDMDHENMFWYRQDPGLGLRLIYFSYDVKMKEKGDIPEGYSVSREKKERFSLILESASTNQTSMYLCASSFSRSGANVLTFGAGSRLTVL.

V and J are TRBV5-1 and TRBJ2-6; 10 bases match TRBD2. V gave up 4 bases and J gave up 2 bases; unmatched junction bases: 3. Germline values: CDR1 SGHRS, CDR2 YFSETQ. This CDR3 region has 16 residues. The CDR3 DNA follows: TGCGCCAGCAGCGGAACTAGCGGGACTGGGGCCAACGTCCTGACTTTC. Amino acid sequence: CASSGTSGTGANVLTF.

This chain connects TRBV28 to TRBJ2-7; possibly TRBD2 for D (5 bases). There are 15 residues in the CDR3. CDR1 is MDHEN and CDR2 is SYDVKM in the germline V gene. Trimming removed 4 bases from V and 3 bases from J, with 16 bases in between. CDR3 protein: CASSSTGVVSYEQYF. DNA of the CDR3: TGTGCCAGCAGTTCCACCGGGGTTGTTAGCTACGAGCAGTACTTC.

V and J are TRBV2 and TRBJ2-5; D might be TRBD1 or TRBD2, each matching 5 bases. The DNA matches TRBJ2-7 better at its end, which makes the J call doubtful. This CDR3 is built from 15 residues. The germline V gene has CDR1 SNHLY and CDR2 FYNNEI. CDR3 region: CASRLLGDGRYEQYF. The CDR3 DNA is TGTGCCAGCAGGCTTCTCGGGGACGGGCGCTACGAGCAGTACTTC.

Here the CDR3 reads CASSFRWRTSGSHEQFF. The CDR3 nucleotides read TGTGCCAGCAGTTTTCGGTGGCGGACTAGTGGGTCTCATGAGCAGTTCTTC. The chain uses TRBV27 and TRBJ2-1; 7 nucleotides match TRBD2. Per the germline V gene, CDR1 is MNHEY and CDR2 is SMNVEV (reference sequence). The V gene end was trimmed by 3 bases and the J gene end by 8 bases; junction bases not matched to a gene: 16. The length of the CDR3 is 17 residues.

This clone was counted at least ten times. At one end the junction does not follow the germline gene, possibly because of a read error. The rearrangement links TRBV7-2 to TRBJ2-2; 7 bases are shared with TRBD2. The germline CDR1 and CDR2 sequences are SGHTA and FQGNSA. This CDR3 is built from 16 residues. CDR3 residues: CASSSQILAKTGELFF. The CDR3 nucleotides read TGTGCCAGCAGCTCACAGATACTAGCGAAGACCGGGGAGCTGTTTTTT.

This clone was picked up a small number of times. This sequence joins TRBV27 and TRBJ1-1, with D hard to call. V was clipped by 3 bases and J by 6 bases, with 5 bases between them. This CDR3 contains 11 residues. Germline V CDR1 and CDR2: MNHEY, SMNVEV (reference sequence). The CDR3 region is CASSLFPEAFF. As DNA, the CDR3 is TGTGCCAGCAGTTTGTTTCCTGAAGCTTTCTTT.

The chain is built from TRBV4-1 and TRBJ2-7, with 8 bases aligning to TRBD2. V lost 1 base, J lost 4 bases, and 12 bases stayed unmatched. This CDR3 is 17 amino acids long. CDR1 is MGHRA and CDR2 is YSYEKL in the germline V gene. CDR3 region: CASSQGTPLSGTYEQYF. DNA for the CDR3: TGCGCCAGCAGCCAAGGTACCCCCCTTAGCGGGACTTACGAGCAGTACTTC.

This chain links TRBV27 with TRBJ2-1; the match to TRBD1 covers 7 bases. Germline CDR1 is MNHEY and CDR2 is SMNVEV (reference sequence). This CDR3 spans 15 amino acids. The trim removed 2 bases at V and 0 bases at J, leaving 1 base unmatched. For the CDR3, the DNA is TGTGCCAGCAGTTTAGACAGGGACTCCTACAATGAGCAGTTCTTC. Encoded protein: CASSLDRDSYNEQFF.

The chain carries TRBV7-2 and TRBJ1-1; D call uncertain. V gave up 6 bases and J gave up 0 bases, with 14 bases separating them. CDR3 length: 15 amino acids. Germline V gives CDR1 SGHTA, CDR2 FQGNSA. In DNA, the CDR3 is TGTGCCAGCAGGATCACCTCGAATTTGAACACTGAAGCTTTCTTT. Protein product: CASRITSNLNTEAFF.

On this clone: Since a much larger clone is just one base distant, this may be a read error. This CDR3 reads CASSWDSYEQYF. CDR3 nucleotide sequence: TGTGCCAGCAGTTGGGACAGCTACGAGCAGTACTTC. The V call is TRBV6-6, the J call TRBJ2-7; 7 bases line up with TRBD1. J lost 3 bases, V lost 4 bases, and 0 bases had no gene match. Germline lookup yields CDR1 MNHNY and CDR2 SVGAGI (reference sequence). The CDR3 length is 12 residues.

The chain couples TRBV28 to TRBJ2-7, with D unresolved. From germline, CDR1 is MDHEN and CDR2 SYDVKM. V lost 8 bases, J lost 0 bases, and 5 bases lay in between. This CDR3 is 11 amino acids long. CDR3 DNA sequence: TGTGCCAGCGGTAACTCCTACGAGCAGTACTTC. Residues: CASGNSYEQYF.

The J gene is TRBJ2-4, the V gene TRBV14; no definite D call. V dropped 4 bases and J dropped 6 bases, with 10 bases sitting between them. This CDR3 is 13 amino acids long. Per the germline V gene, CDR1 is SGHDN and CDR2 is FVKESK. CDR3 bases: TGTGCCAGCAGCCGGAACCGAGGAAACATTCAGTACTTC. Its protein product is CASSRNRGNIQYF.

This chain connects TRBV28 to TRBJ2-7; no firm D call. This CDR3 region has 14 residues. The ends were cut back, 6 bases at V and 3 bases at J, with 15 bases in the middle. Germline loops: CDR1 MDHEN, CDR2 SYDVKM. The CDR3 protein is CASSDWRKGYEQYF. In DNA form, the CDR3 reads TGTGCCAGCAGCGACTGGCGGAAAGGCTACGAGCAGTACTTC.

The genes are TRBV5-1 and TRBJ2-2; tentatively, D is TRBD1 (6 bases). CDR3 length equals 17 residues. CDR1 and CDR2 (germline): SGHRS, YFSETQ. Trimming left V 0 bases short and J 0 bases short, with 12 bases between. DNA for the CDR3: TGCGCCAGCAGCTTGGGCCGGACAGCTTCGAACACCGGGGAGCTGTTTTTT. It yields the protein CASSLGRTASNTGELFF.

The chain joins TRBV7-7 to TRBJ2-3; 13 bases match TRBD2. Unmatched junction bases numbered 6, after V lost 5 bases and J lost 4 bases. There are 16 residues in the CDR3. The germline gives CDR1 SSHAT, CDR2 FNYEAQ (reference sequence). The CDR3 DNA reads TGTGCCAGCAGCCCCGGACTAGCGGGAGTTCCAGATACGCAGTATTTT. Protein product: CASSPGLAGVPDTQYF.

This chain joins TRBV28 and TRBJ1-1; no firm D call. The germline V gene encodes CDR1 MDHEN and CDR2 SYDVKM. This CDR3 comprises 15 residues. Trimming took off 6 bases at V and 5 bases at J, with 19 bases between the two ends. Here the CDR3 reads CASSRHSSRLTEAFF. CDR3 bases: TGTGCCAGCAGCAGACACAGTTCAAGGTTGACTGAAGCTTTCTTT.

V usage is TRBV2 and J usage is TRBJ2-1, with D maybe TRBD1 (6 bases). V dropped 5 bases and J dropped 9 bases, with 23 bases sitting between them. Germline values: CDR1 SNHLY, CDR2 FYNNEI. The CDR3 runs to 16 residues. DNA of the CDR3: TGTGCCAGCAGTAAAAGACAGGCCTCGCGGGTGGGTGAGCAGTTCTTC. Residues: CASSKRQASRVGEQFF.